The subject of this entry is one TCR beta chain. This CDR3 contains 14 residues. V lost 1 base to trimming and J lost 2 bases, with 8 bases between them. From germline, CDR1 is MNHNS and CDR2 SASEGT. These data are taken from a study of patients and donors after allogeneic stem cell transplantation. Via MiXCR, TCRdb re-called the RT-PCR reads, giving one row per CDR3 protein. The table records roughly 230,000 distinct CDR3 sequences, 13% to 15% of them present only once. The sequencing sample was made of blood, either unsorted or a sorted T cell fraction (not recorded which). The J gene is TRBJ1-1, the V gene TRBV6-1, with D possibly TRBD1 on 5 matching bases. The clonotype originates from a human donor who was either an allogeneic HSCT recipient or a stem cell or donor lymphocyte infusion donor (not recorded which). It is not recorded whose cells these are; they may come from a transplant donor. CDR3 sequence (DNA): TGTGCCAGCAGTGAAGGGGGGGGAAACACTGAAGCTTTCTTT. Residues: CASSEGGGNTEAFF.